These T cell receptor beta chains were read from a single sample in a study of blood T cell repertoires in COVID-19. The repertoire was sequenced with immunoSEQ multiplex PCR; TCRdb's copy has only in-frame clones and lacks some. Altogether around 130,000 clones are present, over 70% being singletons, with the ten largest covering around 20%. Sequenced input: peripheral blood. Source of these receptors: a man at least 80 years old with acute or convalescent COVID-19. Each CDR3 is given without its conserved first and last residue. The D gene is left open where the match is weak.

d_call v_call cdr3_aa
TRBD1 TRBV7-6 ASSPRQGRADEQF
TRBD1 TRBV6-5 ASRGQGAPGYT
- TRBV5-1 ASGGEVNTEAF
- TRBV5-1 ASMVVAGTGELF
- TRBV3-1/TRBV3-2 ASSQDRVGANVLT
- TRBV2 ASSDGGGVYNEQF
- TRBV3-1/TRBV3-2 ASSQGQVYGYT
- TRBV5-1 ASRQGRYNEQF
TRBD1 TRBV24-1 ATSPGQGARTDTQY
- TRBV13 ASSSRGGTYEQY
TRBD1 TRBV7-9 ASTDRGWDGYT
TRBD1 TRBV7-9 ASSFLPGQGDYGYT